This T cell receptor beta chain was sequenced for a study of PD-1 blockade in classical Hodgkin lymphoma. The CDR3 length is 12 residues. V lost 4 bases to trimming and J lost 0 bases, with 7 bases between them. CDR1 GTSNPN and CDR2 SVGIG come from the germline V gene (reference sequence). Details on this clone: Antigen unknown.

The time point is: newly diagnosed, previously untreated cHL patient sample. The authors used newly diagnosed, untreated classical Hodgkin lymphoma PBMCs as comparison. Overall study findings and caveats: Although disease activity or prior therapy may be involved, causes of the repertoire differences remain undefined. Relative to healthy donors, newly diagnosed patients reportedly had lower baseline TCR diversity, which was reported as lower still in relapsed/refractory patients.

Only in-frame clones appear in the TCRdb table, and some are missing; sequencing was by immunoSEQ multiplex PCR. Of 25,000 to 35,000 clones listed, under 95% are singletons. Input material: peripheral blood mononuclear cells (PBMCs). This chain uses TRBV30 with TRBJ2-7; D not resolved. This TCR came from a human donor with classical Hodgkin lymphoma. CDR3 sequence: CAWTGNSYEQYF. The CDR3 bases are TGTGCCTGGACCGGCAACTCCTACGAGCAGTACTTC.